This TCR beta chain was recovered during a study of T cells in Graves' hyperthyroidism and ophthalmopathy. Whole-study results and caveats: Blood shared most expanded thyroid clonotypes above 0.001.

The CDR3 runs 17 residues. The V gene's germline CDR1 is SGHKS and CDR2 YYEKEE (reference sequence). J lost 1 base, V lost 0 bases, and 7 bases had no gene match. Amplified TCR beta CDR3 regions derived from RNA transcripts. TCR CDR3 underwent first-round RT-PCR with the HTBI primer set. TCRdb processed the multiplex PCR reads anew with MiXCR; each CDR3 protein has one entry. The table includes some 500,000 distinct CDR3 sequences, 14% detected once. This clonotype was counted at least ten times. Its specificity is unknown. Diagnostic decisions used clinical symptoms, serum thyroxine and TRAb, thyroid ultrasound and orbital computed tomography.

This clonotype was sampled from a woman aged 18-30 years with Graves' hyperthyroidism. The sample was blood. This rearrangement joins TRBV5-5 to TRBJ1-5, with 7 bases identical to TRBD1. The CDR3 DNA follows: TGTGCCAGCAGCTTGGCCGGACAGGTATGGAGCAATCAGCCCCAGCATTTT. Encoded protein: CASSLAGQVWSNQPQHF. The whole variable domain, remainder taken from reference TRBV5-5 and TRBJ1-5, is DAGVTQSPTHLIKTRGQQVTLRCSPISGHKSVSWYQQVLGQGPQFIFQYYEKEERGRGNFPDRFSARQFPNYSSELNVNALLLGDSALYLCASSLAGQVWSNQPQHFGDGTRLSIL.